A selection of T cell receptor beta chains follows, all from one sample in a study of Ad26.COV2.S vaccination and SARS-CoV-2 variants. The assay was immunoSEQ multiplex PCR, and TCRdb's table has in-frame clones only and misses some. The sample lists around 370,000 clones; roughly 94% were seen once. The material was peripheral blood, obtained after recovery from COVID-19. These receptors were taken from a human donor who had recovered from COVID-19. Each CDR3 is given with its conserved first and last residue. A D gene is named only where the DNA matches it firmly. The size entry is marked missing in some rows and otherwise reads once, few, many or a size class.

>TRBD1|TRBJ1-4|TRBV19|.
TGTGCCAGTAGTAGAGAGACAGGGGGCTATGAAAAACTGTTTTTT
CASSRETGGYEKLFF
>.|TRBJ1-6|TRBV15|once
TGTGCCACCAGCAGAGGTGGGGTTTCACCCCTCCACTTT
CATSRGGVSPLHF
>TRBD1|TRBJ2-2|TRBV4-3|.
TGCGCCAGCAGCCAAGAAGGGTCCGGACAGGGGCTGTTTTTT
CASSQEGSGQGLFF
>.|TRBJ1-3|TRBV20-1|once
TGCAGTGCTTTTTTTGGAAACACCATATATTTT
CSAFFGNTIYF
>.|TRBJ2-5|TRBV19|once
TGTGCCAGTAGTATCGAGGCTAGCTCAGGAGAGACCCAGTACTTC
CASSIEASSGETQYF
>TRBD1|TRBJ1-2|TRBV15|.
TGTGCCACCAGCTACCGGGACAGGGGTGGCTACACCTTC
CATSYRDRGGYTF
>.|TRBJ1-6|TRBV9|.
TGTGCCAGCAGCGTCGGAAATTCACCCCTCCACTTT
CASSVGNSPLHF
>.|TRBJ2-2|TRBV29-1|once
TGCAGCGTTGAGGGCCCATCCACAGGGGAGCTGTTTTTT
CSVEGPSTGELFF
>.|TRBJ1-3|TRBV18|.
TGTGCCAGCTCACCGGATACGGGCAGCTCTGGAAACACCATATATTTT
CASSPDTGSSGNTIYF
>TRBD1|TRBJ1-3|TRBV27|.
TGTGCCAGCAGTTCACAGGGGGCTGGAAACACCATATATTTT
CASSSQGAGNTIYF
>.|TRBJ1-4|TRBV7-9|.
TGTGCCAGCAGCTTAGAAGGGTTAAGTAATGATAAACTGTTTTTT
CASSLEGLSNDKLFF
>TRBD2|TRBJ2-1|TRBV3-1/TRBV3-2|.
TGTGCCAGCAGCCATACTAGCGGGGGGGCCCGGGATGAGCAGTTCTTC
CASSHTSGGARDEQFF
>TRBD1|TRBJ2-5|TRBV7-7|.
TGTGCTAGCAGCCCCGGGACAGGCCCCCAAGAGACCCAGTACTTC
CASSPGTGPQETQYF
>.|TRBJ1-2|TRBV24-1|.
TGTGCCACCAGTTCGGCCTGGAACTATGGCTACACCTTC
CATSSAWNYGYTF
>.|TRBJ1-2|TRBV3-1/TRBV3-2|.
TGTGCCAGCAGCCAAGGGGGGGCAGTCCCGCGGGTAGGCTACACCTTC
CASSQGGAVPRVGYTF
>.|TRBJ2-5|TRBV5-8|.
TGTGCCAGCACCCGGGGACTCTCAGGGGAGACCCAGTACTTC
CASTRGLSGETQYF
>.|TRBJ1-5|TRBV19|.
TGTGCCAGTACTCTCGCAGGGGACAATCAGCCCCAGCATTTT
CASTLAGDNQPQHF
>TRBD1|TRBJ2-5|TRBV4-1|.
TGCGCCAGCAGCCAAGAGGGAGGAACCGGGACAGGCCCAAGGACCCAGTACTTC
CASSQEGGTGTGPRTQYF
>.|TRBJ1-2|TRBV6-6|.
TGTGCCAGCAGTTATGATCTTCCTGGCTACACCTTC
CASSYDLPGYTF
>TRBD2|TRBJ2-5|TRBV15|.
TGTGCCACCAGCTTCAGACTAGCGGGGGCCGGGGAGACCCAGTACTTC
CATSFRLAGAGETQYF
>TRBD1|TRBJ1-1|TRBV4-1|.
TGCGCCAGCAGCCAGAGGACAGGGGGCTGGGACACTGAAGCTTTCTTT
CASSQRTGGWDTEAFF
>.|TRBJ1-2|TRBV12-3/TRBV12-4|.
TGTGCCAGCAGTCAGGGTCACTATGGCTACACCTTC
CASSQGHYGYTF